This T cell receptor beta chain stems from a study of T cells in Graves' hyperthyroidism and ophthalmopathy. General study points: Appearing also in blood were most of the thyroid clonotypes expanded above 0.001.

This clonotype came up many times. The antigen is undetermined. Authors of the study amplified TCR beta CDR3 regions from RNA transcripts. First-round RT-PCR targeting the TCR CDR3 was performed with the HTBI primer set. TCRdb reanalysed the multiplex PCR reads using MiXCR and keeps one entry per CDR3 protein. The sample includes more than 600,000 distinct CDR3 sequences, about 16% of them seen just once. The sample comprised blood. The TCR originated in a man aged 18-30 years with Graves' hyperthyroidism.

The CDR3 loop reads CASSEAGGRGAGELFF. The DNA for the CDR3 is TGTGCCAGCAGTGAAGCTGGGGGCAGAGGCGCCGGGGAGCTGTTTTTT. The rearrangement links TRBV2 to TRBJ2-2, with TRBD1 as a possible D gene (6 bases). Per germline, CDR1 SNHLY and CDR2 FYNNEI. The V end lost 0 bases, the J end lost 6 bases, and 14 bases lay between the germline ends. CDR3 length: 16 amino acids.